These 3 T cell receptor beta chains share one sample of origin, sequenced in a study of shared clonotypes between healthy human individuals. Using immunoSEQ multiplex PCR, the repertoire was profiled, and TCRdb retains in-frame clones only, with some absent. The sample carries 110,000 or so clones, under 70% recorded once. Sequenced sample: memory CD8+ T cells sorted from blood. Documented subset: CD45RO+ cells pooled with CCR7-negative TemRA cells. The source is a woman in her twenties or thirties in good health.

This clone was counted a few times. The genes are TRBV16 and TRBJ2-5; the D is unclear. The DNA end lines up better with TRBJ2-7; the J call may be wrong. Germline V gene lookup returns CDR1 KGHSY and CDR2 FQNENV. The CDR3 runs to 14 residues. Written as DNA, the CDR3 is TGTGCCAGCAGCCCAAACGGCGCCTCCTACGAGCAGTACTTC. It is translated as CASSPNGASYEQYF.

The table lists this clone with a few counts. This CDR3 reads CAIKASHGGYTF. The CDR3 nucleotides read TGTGCCATAAAAGCGTCTCATGGTGGCTACACCTTC. J is TRBJ1-2 and V is TRBV10-3; D unclear. The V end was cut by 9 bases, the J end by 7 bases, with 15 bases between. The germline V gene encodes CDR1 ENHRY and CDR2 SYGVKD. The CDR3 runs 12 residues.

This clone was found many times. The chain recombines TRBV28 with TRBJ2-1, with D uncertain. This CDR3 has 16 residues. Germline values: CDR1 MDHEN, CDR2 SYDVKM. V gave up 7 bases and J gave up 0 bases, with 16 bases separating them. The CDR3 loop reads CASMSPGRSSYNEQFF. The CDR3 DNA follows: TGTGCCAGCATGTCCCCCGGACGGAGCTCCTACAATGAGCAGTTCTTC. Full variable domain (remainder filled in from reference TRBV28 and TRBJ2-1): DVKVTQSSRYLVKRTGEKVFLECVQDMDHENMFWYRQDPGLGLRLIYFSYDVKMKEKGDIPEGYSVSREKKERFSLILESASTNQTSMYLCASMSPGRSSYNEQFFGPGTRLTVL.